The 30 T cell receptor beta chains listed next were all sequenced from one sample in a study of blood T cell repertoires in COVID-19. Sequencing used immunoSEQ multiplex PCR; TCRdb keeps in-frame clones, though not all of them. Of about 330,000 clones in the sample, roughly 88% were seen once. The sequenced material came from peripheral blood. All receptors derive from a woman between 45 and 60 years old with acute or convalescent COVID-19.

This clone was counted once. The chain links TRBV9 to TRBJ2-1; possible D gene TRBD1, 6 bases. CDR1 is SGDLS, CDR2 YYNGEE, per germline. Trimming removed 0 bases from V and 2 bases from J, with 6 bases in between. The CDR3 totals 14 residues. CDR3 in amino acids: CASSVGDTYNEQFF. CDR3 nucleotides: TGTGCCAGCAGCGTAGGGGACACCTACAATGAGCAGTTCTTC.

The CDR3 bases are TGCGCCAGCAGGGAGGCGGGAGGCCTGTACAATGAGCAGTTCTTC. Residues: CASREAGGLYNEQFF. J is TRBJ2-1 and V is TRBV10-1; 8 bases align to TRBD2. From germline, CDR1 is WNHNN and CDR2 SYGVQD (reference sequence). This CDR3 has 15 residues. V was clipped by 6 bases and J by 4 bases; unmatched bases: 8.

In its sample, this clone was seen once. The chain has TRBV6-1 and TRBJ1-3; possible D gene TRBD1, 6 bases. Looked up from germline, CDR1 is MNHNS and CDR2 is SASEGT. V was pared by 2 bases and J by 3 bases, with 11 bases between. This CDR3 spans 15 amino acids. The CDR3 DNA follows: TGTGCCAGCAGTGAAAACAGGGTATTTGGAAACACCATATATTTT. Translating it yields CASSENRVFGNTIYF.

For this clone: This may come from a read error, since a much larger clone is one base off. Other DNA variants within this sample encode the same CDR3. V usage is TRBV15 and J usage is TRBJ2-5, with 8 bases identical to TRBD1. The germline V gene encodes CDR1 LNHNV and CDR2 YYDKDF (reference sequence). Trimming at V came to 9 bases and at J to 1 base, leaving 7 bases not matched to a gene. The CDR3 sequence is 14 residues long. The DNA for the CDR3 is TGTGCCACGAGTGCTGACAGGGGCCAAGAGACCCAGTACTTC. Its translation is CATSADRGQETQYF.

The chain uses TRBV28 and TRBJ1-6; perhaps TRBD1 as D (5 bases). Germline V gene lookup returns CDR1 MDHEN and CDR2 SYDVKM. The CDR3 loop spans 12 amino acids. Trimming took off 4 bases at V and 17 bases at J, with 15 bases between the two ends. CDR3 nucleotide sequence: TGTGCCAGCAGTTCCCCGGGGGGTCTAATCCACTTT. Protein: CASSSPGGLIHF.

This clone was seen a single time. The CDR3 DNA follows: TGTGCCAGCAGCTCCTTAGCGGGAGGTGCAGATACGCAGTATTTT. This translates into CASSSLAGGADTQYF. The chain combines TRBV7-2 with TRBJ2-3; 10 bases fit TRBD2. The CDR3 spans 15 residues. The germline V gene has CDR1 SGHTA and CDR2 FQGNSA. J gave up 4 bases and V 4 bases, and 5 bases lay outside the gene matches. The full variable domain, completed using reference TRBV7-2 and TRBJ2-3, is GAGVSQSPSNKVTEKGKDVELRCDPISGHTALYWYRQSLGQGLEFLIYFQGNSAPDKSGLPSDRFSAERTGGSVSTLTIQRTQQEDSAVYLCASSSLAGGADTQYFGPGTRLTVL.

This sequence joins TRBV6-5 and TRBJ1-5; D call uncertain. V lost 7 bases and J lost 2, with 9 bases in between. The CDR3 contains 13 residues. Germline V gene data show CDR1 as MNHEY and CDR2 as SVGAGI. CDR3 sequence (DNA): TGTGCCAGCATGGAACAGCGCAATCAGCCCCAGCATTTT. Translation: CASMEQRNQPQHF.

The J gene is TRBJ2-7, the V gene TRBV4-1, with TRBD2 identical over 12 bases. V was clipped by 1 base and J by 3 bases; unmatched bases: 4. The CDR3 length is 16 residues. CDR1 is MGHRA, CDR2 YSYEKL, per germline. The CDR3 reads CASSQGRTSGDYEQYF. The CDR3 DNA follows: TGCGCCAGCAGCCAAGGAAGGACTAGCGGGGACTACGAGCAGTACTTC.

The J gene is TRBJ2-1, the V gene TRBV29-1, with 11 bases lining up with TRBD2. Germline CDR1 is SQVTM and CDR2 is ANQGSEA. V was clipped by 5 bases and J by 9 bases; unmatched bases: 3. The CDR3 consists of 12 residues. In DNA form, the CDR3 reads TGCAGCGTTCAACTAGCGGGAGTTGAGCAGTTCTTC. It translates to CSVQLAGVEQFF.

The gene calls are TRBV10-2 and TRBJ2-3, with D maybe TRBD2 (6 bases). V lost 3 bases, J lost 6 bases, and 13 bases lay in between. The CDR3 totals 14 residues. Germline loops: CDR1 WSHSY, CDR2 SAAADI. The CDR3 region has the DNA TGCGCCAGCAGTGACAGACTAGTGGGGGATACGCAGTATTTT. Protein sequence: CASSDRLVGDTQYF.

The chain recombines TRBV27 with TRBJ2-2, with 9 bases identical to TRBD1. V was pared by 6 bases and J by 6 bases, with 11 bases of the junction left unmatched. The CDR3 runs to 16 residues. CDR1 is MNHEY and CDR2 is SMNVEV in the germline V gene (reference sequence). CDR3 sequence reads: CASSQRQGGGAGELFF. The CDR3 DNA reads TGTGCCAGCAGCCAACGACAGGGGGGAGGCGCCGGGGAGCTGTTTTTT.

V usage is TRBV6-6 and J usage is TRBJ1-3; D is ambiguous. The germline V gene has CDR1 MNHNY and CDR2 SVGAGI (reference sequence). Trimming left V 0 bases short and J 0 bases short, with 9 bases between. The CDR3 spans 16 residues. CDR3 bases: TGTGCCAGCAGTTACTCTAGCCCGCGCTCTGGAAACACCATATATTTT. Translated, it gives CASSYSSPRSGNTIYF.

The genes are TRBV6-6 and TRBJ2-7, with 7 nucleotides matching TRBD2. CDR1 MNHNY and CDR2 SVGAGI come from the germline V gene (reference sequence). The CDR3 is 15 amino acids. The V segment lost 2 bases and the J segment 3 bases; nucleotides outside the gene matches: 7. The CDR3 spells CASSYGRASLYEQYF. DNA of the CDR3: TGTGCCAGCAGTTACGGGAGGGCGTCCCTCTACGAGCAGTACTTC.

The chain joins TRBV27 to TRBJ2-5; tentatively, D is TRBD1 (5 bases). The CDR3 length is 15 residues. Trimming took off 0 bases at V and 7 bases at J, with 15 bases between the two ends. In germline, CDR1 is MNHEY, CDR2 SMNVEV (reference sequence). This chain's CDR3 is CASSLSNRQLGTQYF. The CDR3 nucleotides are TGTGCCAGCAGTTTATCGAACCGACAGTTGGGGACCCAGTACTTC.

This clone was found a few times. The gene calls are TRBV4-3 and TRBJ2-7, with 8 bases lining up with TRBD2. From germline, CDR1 is LGHNA and CDR2 YSLEER. This CDR3 is 12 amino acids long. The V and J ends lost 4 bases and 4 bases, in that order; junction bases with no gene match: 0. CDR3 loop: CASSPGGYEQYF. DNA of the CDR3: TGCGCCAGCAGCCCGGGGGGGTACGAGCAGTACTTC.

The chain combines TRBV11-3 with TRBJ2-7, with D possibly TRBD1 on 5 matching bases. The V and J ends lost 1 base and 4 bases respectively, with 20 bases between them. This CDR3 has 17 residues. CDR1 SGHNT and CDR2 YENEEA come from the germline V gene. DNA of the CDR3: TGTGCCAGCAGCTTAGTGGTCCTGAAGGGGCCAAGGTACGAGCAGTACTTC. Translating it yields CASSLVVLKGPRYEQYF.

V gene TRBV18 combines with J gene TRBJ2-7; perhaps TRBD1 as D (5 bases). The CDR3 consists of 14 residues. V shed 1 base and J shed 5 bases, with 12 bases lying between them. Germline V gene sequence: CDR1 KGHSH, CDR2 LQKENI. Here the CDR3 reads CASSPRSVQDEQYF. The CDR3 DNA follows: TGTGCCAGCTCACCACGTTCGGTACAGGACGAGCAGTACTTC.

This chain connects TRBV5-4 to TRBJ2-3; maybe TRBD2 (5 bases). The germline CDR1 and CDR2 sequences are SGHNT and YYREEE (reference sequence). The CDR3 runs to 15 residues. With 0 bases removed from V and 6 bases from J, the gap between germline ends came to 14 bases. For the CDR3, the DNA is TGTGCCAGCAGCTTGGCGGCAGCCGTAGCGGATACGCAGTATTTT. Translated: CASSLAAAVADTQYF.

This clone was found once. V is TRBV7-6 and J is TRBJ2-7; 11 nucleotides agree with TRBD1. The CDR3 runs 15 residues. J gave up 2 bases and V 3 bases, and 3 bases lay outside the gene matches. Germline lookup yields CDR1 SGHVS and CDR2 FNYEAQ. CDR3 sequence (DNA): TGTGCCAGCAGCTTGGGACAGGGGGTTACCTACGAGCAGTACTTC. Encoded protein: CASSLGQGVTYEQYF.

The J gene is TRBJ2-7, the V gene TRBV7-6; TRBD2 agrees at 8 bases. V shed 3 bases, J shed 6 bases, and the junction held 4 bases outside the gene matches. The CDR3 length is 13 residues. CDR1 SGHVS and CDR2 FNYEAQ come from the germline V gene. The CDR3 DNA sequence: TGTGCCAGCAGCTTCGAGCGGGGGCGCGAGCAGTACTTC. Protein: CASSFERGREQYF.

This clone appeared a few times. The chain is built from TRBV27 and TRBJ2-2; 9 bases align to TRBD2. The CDR3 contains 16 residues. Trimming took 8 bases from V and 3 from J; bases not matched to a gene: 10. Germline V lookup: CDR1 MNHEY, CDR2 SMNVEV (reference sequence). The CDR3 sequence: CASPSGMPRDTGELFF. The CDR3 DNA reads as TGTGCCAGCCCTAGCGGGATGCCGAGGGACACCGGGGAGCTGTTTTTT.

The chain recombines TRBV27 with TRBJ1-4; D unclear. This CDR3 is built from 13 residues. The germline V gene encodes CDR1 MNHEY and CDR2 SMNVEV (reference sequence). V was clipped by 2 bases and J by 7 bases, with 8 bases between them. This chain's CDR3 is CASSLEGGEKLFF. CDR3 bases: TGTGCCAGCAGTTTAGAGGGTGGTGAAAAACTGTTTTTT.

The rearrangement uses TRBV28 and TRBJ2-1; TRBD2 agrees at 13 bases. The CDR3 consists of 15 residues. V was pared by 5 bases and J by 7 bases, with 5 bases of the junction left unmatched. Looked up from germline, CDR1 is MDHEN and CDR2 is SYDVKM. The CDR3 here is CASSTGLAGANEQFF. The CDR3 nucleotides are TGTGCCAGCAGTACCGGACTAGCGGGAGCTAATGAGCAGTTCTTC.

The rearrangement joins TRBV2 to TRBJ1-4; tentative D call: TRBD1 (6 bases). Trimming took 4 bases from V and 8 from J, leaving 14 bases between them. CDR3 length: 14 amino acids. From germline, CDR1 is SNHLY and CDR2 FYNNEI. CDR3 DNA: TGTGCCAGCAGTGTGGGCAGGGGATTCGAAAAACTGTTTTTT. It is translated as CASSVGRGFEKLFF.

The rearrangement links TRBV6-4 to TRBJ2-2; D perhaps matches TRBD1 (6 bases). Deletions cut 5 bases from V and 6 bases from J, with 13 bases between. The CDR3 covers 14 residues. In germline, CDR1 is MRHNA, CDR2 SNTAGT. CDR3 sequence: CASSLGQTSGELFF. The CDR3 DNA reads TGTGCCAGCAGTCTTGGACAGACGTCCGGGGAGCTGTTTTTT.

V usage is TRBV5-6 and J usage is TRBJ1-6, with D possibly being TRBD1 (5 bases). This CDR3 has 12 residues. V was trimmed by 5 bases and J by 7 bases, leaving 7 bases between them. Germline V gene data show CDR1 as SGHDT and CDR2 as YYEEEE. The CDR3 sequence: CASRTGNSPLHF. The CDR3 bases are TGTGCCAGCAGAACAGGAAATTCACCCCTCCACTTT.

J is TRBJ2-4 and V is TRBV18, with D perhaps matching TRBD2 (6 bases). The CDR3 is 17 residues long. The V end was cut by 4 bases, the J end by 1 base, with 17 bases between. CDR1 and CDR2 (germline): KGHSH, LQKENI. The CDR3 nucleotides are TGTGCCAGCTCACGACCCGGGGGTAGTCTGGCCAAAAACATTCAGTACTTC. It codes for CASSRPGGSLAKNIQYF. The whole variable domain, filled in from reference TRBV18 and TRBJ2-4, reads NAGVMQNPRHLVRRRGQEARLRCSPMKGHSHVYWYRQLPEEGLKFMVYLQKENIIDESGMPKERFSAEFPKEGPSILRIQQVVRGDSAAYFCASSRPGGSLAKNIQYFGAGTRLSVL.

With regard to this clone: This may come from a read error, since a much larger clone is one base off. The genes are TRBV28 and TRBJ2-2, with unresolved D. The V gene's germline CDR1 is MDHEN and CDR2 SYDVKM. The CDR3 has 13 residues. V dropped 6 bases and J dropped 1 base, with 6 bases sitting between them. The CDR3 spells CASSDLNTGELFF. The CDR3 region has the DNA TGTGCCAGCAGCGACTTGAACACCGGGGAGCTGTTTTTT.

The chain links TRBV18 to TRBJ2-6, with D hard to call. The CDR3 extends over 14 amino acids. Germline assignment: CDR1 KGHSH and CDR2 LQKENI. The V end lost 6 bases, the J end lost 0 bases, and 6 bases lay between the germline ends. Here the CDR3 DNA reads TGTGCCAGCTCCGCGGTCTCTGGGGCCAACGTCCTGACTTTC. Protein: CASSAVSGANVLTF. The full variable domain, in which reference TRBV18 and TRBJ2-6 provide the parts outside the CDR3, is NAGVMQNPRHLVRRRGQEARLRCSPMKGHSHVYWYRQLPEEGLKFMVYLQKENIIDESGMPKERFSAEFPKEGPSILRIQQVVRGDSAAYFCASSAVSGANVLTFGAGSRLTVL.

V usage is TRBV24-1 and J usage is TRBJ2-3; 10 nucleotides align to TRBD2. This CDR3 contains 18 residues. Trimming cost V 3 bases and J 5 bases; bases outside gene matches: 13. Germline V gene sequence: CDR1 KGHDR, CDR2 SFDVKD. CDR3 protein: CATSDGGLAGVRGDTQYF. CDR3 coding DNA: TGTGCCACCAGTGATGGGGGGCTAGCGGGAGTACGGGGAGATACGCAGTATTTT.